Below, 8 T cell receptor beta chains from the same sample are listed, as sequenced in a study of OX40 agonist ivuxolimab in advanced cancers. Assay: immunoSEQ multiplex PCR; the TCRdb copy retains only in-frame clones and omits some. Of fewer than 11,000 clones in the sample, 70% to 80% were seen once. This sample comprised CD4+ or CD8+ T cells sorted from blood, obtained in a trial of the OX40 agonist ivuxolimab. These receptors all stem from an adult with an advanced solid tumor such as melanoma, head and neck, liver or kidney cancer.

The chain joins TRBV29-1 to TRBJ2-3, with D unclear. V was clipped by 1 base and J by 1 base, with 9 bases between them. This CDR3 region has 14 residues. Germline V gene data show CDR1 as SQVTM and CDR2 as ANQGSEA. CDR3 sequence reads: CSVEGWAGTDTQYF. The CDR3 region has the DNA TGCAGCGTTGAAGGGTGGGCGGGCACAGATACGCAGTATTTT.

The rearrangement uses TRBV2 and TRBJ2-7; 12 bases agree with TRBD1. The CDR3 runs 14 residues. J was trimmed by 7 bases and V by 6 bases; bases with no gene match: 7. From germline, CDR1 is SNHLY and CDR2 FYNNEI. This CDR3 reads CASSHRDRGLEQYF. The CDR3 bases are TGTGCCAGCAGCCACCGGGACAGGGGGCTTGAGCAGTACTTC.

There are a few counts of this clone. The rearrangement joins TRBV5-4 to TRBJ2-5; D not resolved. This CDR3 region has 14 residues. Germline lookup yields CDR1 SGHNT and CDR2 YYREEE (reference sequence). Trimming took off 0 bases at V and 1 base at J, with 7 bases between the two ends. The CDR3 is CASSLENPQETQYF. In nucleotides, the CDR3 is TGTGCCAGCAGCTTGGAAAACCCCCAAGAGACCCAGTACTTC.

V and J are TRBV5-6 and TRBJ2-7; 9 bases match TRBD1. The length of the CDR3 is 16 residues. V lost 4 bases to trimming and J lost 4 bases; unmatched junction nucleotides: 12. Germline V gene lookup returns CDR1 SGHDT and CDR2 YYEEEE. The chain's CDR3 is CASSAYLRDREYEQYF. The CDR3 DNA reads TGTGCCAGCAGCGCCTACCTCCGGGACAGGGAGTACGAGCAGTACTTC.

The chain combines TRBV6-5 with TRBJ2-1; D might be TRBD2 (5 bases). Deletions cut 6 bases from V and 8 bases from J, with 20 bases between. The CDR3 covers 15 residues. CDR1 and CDR2 from the germline V gene are MNHEY and SVGAGI. The CDR3 is CASSPGPGFFDEQFF. CDR3 coding DNA: TGTGCCAGCAGCCCAGGTCCGGGGTTTTTCGATGAGCAGTTCTTC.

About this clone: It differs at one base from a far larger clone, so likely a read error. The chain combines TRBV4-3 with TRBJ1-2; D remains ambiguous. The germline V and J ends were trimmed by 5 bases and 6 bases, with 7 bases remaining between them. Germline loops: CDR1 LGHNA, CDR2 YSLEER. The CDR3 length is 11 residues. DNA for the CDR3: TGCGCCAGCAGCTACGTGGATGGCTACACCTTC. This translates into CASSYVDGYTF.

This chain uses TRBV7-3 with TRBJ2-1, with TRBD2 matching over 11 bases. V dropped 5 bases and J dropped 6; count of bases not matched to a gene: 12. The CDR3 runs to 17 residues. Germline loops: CDR1 SGHTA, CDR2 FQGTGA. DNA of the CDR3: TGTGCCAGCAGCCCAACTAGCGGGGGAATAGAGGGCAATGAGCAGTTCTTC. Translation: CASSPTSGGIEGNEQFF.

This clone was seen just once. The chain has TRBV2 and TRBJ2-7, with a possible D match to TRBD1 (6 bases). Germline V gene lookup returns CDR1 SNHLY and CDR2 FYNNEI. The CDR3 spans 15 residues. V dropped 2 bases and J dropped 2 bases, with 13 bases sitting between them. CDR3 DNA: TGTGCCAGCAGTGAAACAGGGAGCCCCGCCTACGAGCAGTACTTC. Translating gives CASSETGSPAYEQYF.